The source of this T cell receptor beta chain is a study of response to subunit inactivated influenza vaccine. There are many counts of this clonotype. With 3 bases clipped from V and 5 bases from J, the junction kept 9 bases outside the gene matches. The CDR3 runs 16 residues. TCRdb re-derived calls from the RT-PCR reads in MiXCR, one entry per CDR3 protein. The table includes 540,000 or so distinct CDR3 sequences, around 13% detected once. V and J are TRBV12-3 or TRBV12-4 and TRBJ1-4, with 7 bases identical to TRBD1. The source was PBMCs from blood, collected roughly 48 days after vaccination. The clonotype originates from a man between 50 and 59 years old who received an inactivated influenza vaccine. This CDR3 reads CASSFGVGQKNEKLFF. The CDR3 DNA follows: TGTGCCAGCAGTTTTGGAGTGGGACAGAAAAATGAAAAACTGTTTTTT.